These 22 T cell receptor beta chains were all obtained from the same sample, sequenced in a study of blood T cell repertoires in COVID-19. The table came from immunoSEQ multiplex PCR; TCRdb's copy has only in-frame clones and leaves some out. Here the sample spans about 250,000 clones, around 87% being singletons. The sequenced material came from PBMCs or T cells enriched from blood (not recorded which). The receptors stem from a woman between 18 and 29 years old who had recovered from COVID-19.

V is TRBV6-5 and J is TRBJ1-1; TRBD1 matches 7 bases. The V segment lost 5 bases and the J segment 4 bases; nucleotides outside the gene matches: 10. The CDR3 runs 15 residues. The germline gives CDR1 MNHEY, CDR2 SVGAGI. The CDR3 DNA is TGTGCCAGCAGTACTCAGACAGGGATTGCCACTGAAGCTTTCTTT. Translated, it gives CASSTQTGIATEAFF.

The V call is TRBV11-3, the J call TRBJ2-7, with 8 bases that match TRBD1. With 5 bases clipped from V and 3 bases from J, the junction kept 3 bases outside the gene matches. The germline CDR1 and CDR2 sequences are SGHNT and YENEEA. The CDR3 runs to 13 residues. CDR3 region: CASSAGQGYEQYF. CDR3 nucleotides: TGTGCCAGCAGCGCCGGACAGGGCTACGAGCAGTACTTC.

In DNA, the CDR3 is TGTGCCAGCAGCTTAGGCAGTTTATCAGCCAAAAACATTCAGTACTTC. It is translated as CASSLGSLSAKNIQYF. The V call is TRBV7-9, the J call TRBJ2-4, with D hard to call. Per the germline V gene, CDR1 is SEHNR and CDR2 is FQNEAQ (reference sequence). V was pared by 1 base and J by 0 bases, with 10 bases between. The CDR3 is 16 amino acids.

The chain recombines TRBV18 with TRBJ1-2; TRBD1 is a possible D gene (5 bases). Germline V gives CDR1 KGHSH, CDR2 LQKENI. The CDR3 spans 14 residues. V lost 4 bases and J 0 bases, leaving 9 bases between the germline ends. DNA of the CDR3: TGTGCCAGCTCACTCTCAGGGACTAACTATGGCTACACCTTC. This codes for CASSLSGTNYGYTF.

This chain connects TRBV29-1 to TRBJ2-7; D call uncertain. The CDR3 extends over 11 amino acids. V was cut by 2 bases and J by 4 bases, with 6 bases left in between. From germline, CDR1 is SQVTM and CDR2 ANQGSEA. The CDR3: CSVEYGYEQYF. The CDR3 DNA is TGCAGCGTTGAATACGGGTACGAGCAGTACTTC.

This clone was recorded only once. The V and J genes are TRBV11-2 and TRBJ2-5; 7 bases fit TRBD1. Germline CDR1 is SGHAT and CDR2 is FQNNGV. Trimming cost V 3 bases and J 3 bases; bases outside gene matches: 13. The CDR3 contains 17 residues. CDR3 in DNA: TGTGCCAGCAGCTTCAGGGGGACAGCGGTGAGTGAAGAGACCCAGTACTTC. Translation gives CASSFRGTAVSEETQYF.

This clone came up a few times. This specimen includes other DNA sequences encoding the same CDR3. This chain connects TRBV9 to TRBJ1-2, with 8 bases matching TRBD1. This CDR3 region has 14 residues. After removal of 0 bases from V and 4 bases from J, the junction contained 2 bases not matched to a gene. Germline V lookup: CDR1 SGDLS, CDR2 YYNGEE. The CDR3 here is CASSVGQGAYGYTF. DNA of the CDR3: TGTGCCAGCAGCGTAGGGCAGGGGGCCTATGGCTACACCTTC.

CDR3: CASSLLGVRAFF. The CDR3, as DNA: TGTGCCAGCAGTTTATTAGGGGTTCGGGCTTTCTTT. The chain has TRBV28 and TRBJ1-1; D is possibly TRBD1 (5 bases). Between the trimmed V and J ends, which lost 1 base and 11 bases, there was a span of 11 bases. The CDR3 sequence is 12 residues long. Germline lookup yields CDR1 MDHEN and CDR2 SYDVKM.

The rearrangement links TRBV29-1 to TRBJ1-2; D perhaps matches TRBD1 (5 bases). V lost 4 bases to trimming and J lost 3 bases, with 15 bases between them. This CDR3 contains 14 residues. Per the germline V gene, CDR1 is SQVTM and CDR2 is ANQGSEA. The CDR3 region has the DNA TGCAGCGTTGCCCAGGCCGGGGGAGACTATGGCTACACCTTC. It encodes CSVAQAGGDYGYTF.

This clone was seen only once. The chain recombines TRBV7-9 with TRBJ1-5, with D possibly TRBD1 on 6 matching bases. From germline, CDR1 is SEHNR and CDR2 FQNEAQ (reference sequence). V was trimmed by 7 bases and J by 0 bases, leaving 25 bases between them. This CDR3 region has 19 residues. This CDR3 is CASTPRRGGSAYSNQPQHF. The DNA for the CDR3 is TGTGCCAGCACCCCCCGGAGGGGGGGCTCCGCCTATAGCAATCAGCCCCAGCATTTT.

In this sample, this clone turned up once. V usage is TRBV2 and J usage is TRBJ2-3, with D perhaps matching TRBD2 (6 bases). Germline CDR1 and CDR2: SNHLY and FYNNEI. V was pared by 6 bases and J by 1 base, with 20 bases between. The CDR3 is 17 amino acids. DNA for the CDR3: TGTGCCAGCAGGGGGACCCTCGGAGGGTATGGCACAGATACGCAGTATTTT. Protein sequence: CASRGTLGGYGTDTQYF.

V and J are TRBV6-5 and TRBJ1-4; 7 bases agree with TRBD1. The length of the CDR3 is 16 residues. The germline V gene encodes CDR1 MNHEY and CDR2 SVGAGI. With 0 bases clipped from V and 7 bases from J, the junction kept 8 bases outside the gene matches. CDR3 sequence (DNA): TGTGCCAGCAGTTACTCGGGGCAGGGGGGCAGTGAAAAACTGTTTTTT. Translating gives CASSYSGQGGSEKLFF.

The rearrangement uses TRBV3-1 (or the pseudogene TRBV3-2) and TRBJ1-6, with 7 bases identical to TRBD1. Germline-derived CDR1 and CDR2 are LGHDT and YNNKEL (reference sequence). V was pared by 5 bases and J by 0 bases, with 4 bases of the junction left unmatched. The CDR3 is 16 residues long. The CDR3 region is CASSSRDSSYNSPLHF. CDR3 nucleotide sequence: TGTGCCAGCAGCTCGCGGGACAGCTCCTATAATTCACCCCTCCACTTT.

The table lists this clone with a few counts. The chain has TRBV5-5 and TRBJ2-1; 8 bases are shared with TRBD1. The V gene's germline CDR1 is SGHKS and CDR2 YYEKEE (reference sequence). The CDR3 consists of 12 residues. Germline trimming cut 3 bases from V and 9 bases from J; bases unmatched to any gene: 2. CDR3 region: CASSSQGGEQFF. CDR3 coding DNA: TGTGCCAGCAGCTCACAGGGGGGTGAGCAGTTCTTC.

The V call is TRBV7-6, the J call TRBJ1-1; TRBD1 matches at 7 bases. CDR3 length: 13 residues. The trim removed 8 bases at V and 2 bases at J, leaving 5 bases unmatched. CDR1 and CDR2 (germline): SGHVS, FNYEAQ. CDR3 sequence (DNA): TGTGCCAGCGGAAGGGGGCTAAACACTGAAGCTTTCTTT. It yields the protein CASGRGLNTEAFF.

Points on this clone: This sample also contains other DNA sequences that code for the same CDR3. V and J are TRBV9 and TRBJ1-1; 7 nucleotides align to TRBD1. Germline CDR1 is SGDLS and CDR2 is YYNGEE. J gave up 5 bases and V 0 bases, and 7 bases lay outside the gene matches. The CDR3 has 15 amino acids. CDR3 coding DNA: TGTGCCAGCAGCGTAGGAGGGGGCGGAGGGACTGAAGCTTTCTTT. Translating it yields CASSVGGGGGTEAFF.

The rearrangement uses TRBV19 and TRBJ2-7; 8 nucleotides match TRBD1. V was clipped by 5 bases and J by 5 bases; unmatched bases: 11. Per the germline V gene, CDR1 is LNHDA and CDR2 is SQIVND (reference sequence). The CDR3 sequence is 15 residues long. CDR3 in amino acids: CASSVTQGAVNEQYF. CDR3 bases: TGTGCCAGTAGTGTAACGCAGGGGGCTGTAAACGAGCAGTACTTC. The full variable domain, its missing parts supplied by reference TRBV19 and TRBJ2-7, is DGGITQSPKYLFRKEGQNVTLSCEQNLNHDAMYWYRQDPGQGLRLIYYSQIVNDFQKGDIAEGYSVSREKKESFPLTVTSAQKNPTAFYLCASSVTQGAVNEQYFGPGTRLTVT.

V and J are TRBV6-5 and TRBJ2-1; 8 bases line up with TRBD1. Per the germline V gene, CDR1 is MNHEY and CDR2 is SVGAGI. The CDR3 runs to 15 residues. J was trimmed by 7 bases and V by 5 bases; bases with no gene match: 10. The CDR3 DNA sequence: TGTGCCAGCAGTACCCGGACAGGGCTCCCAAATGAGCAGTTCTTC. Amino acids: CASSTRTGLPNEQFF.

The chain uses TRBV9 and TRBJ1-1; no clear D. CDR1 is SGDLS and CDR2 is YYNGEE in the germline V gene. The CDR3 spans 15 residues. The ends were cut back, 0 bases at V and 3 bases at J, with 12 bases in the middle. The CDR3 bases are TGTGCCAGCAGCGTAGTAGGAGAGAAGGACACTGAAGCTTTCTTT. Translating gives CASSVVGEKDTEAFF.

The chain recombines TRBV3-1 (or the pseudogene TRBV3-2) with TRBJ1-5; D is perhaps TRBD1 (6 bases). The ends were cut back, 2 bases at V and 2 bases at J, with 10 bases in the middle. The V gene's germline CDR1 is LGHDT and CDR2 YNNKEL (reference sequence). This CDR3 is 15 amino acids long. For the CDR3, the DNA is TGTGCCAGCAGCCAAACAGGGACCGGCAATCAGCCCCAGCATTTT. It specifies CASSQTGTGNQPQHF.

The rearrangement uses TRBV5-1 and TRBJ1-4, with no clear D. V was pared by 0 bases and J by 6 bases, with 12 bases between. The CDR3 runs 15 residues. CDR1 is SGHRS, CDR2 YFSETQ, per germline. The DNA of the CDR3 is TGCGCCAGCAGCTTGGTTGCGGGTTTTGATGAAAAACTGTTTTTT. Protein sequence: CASSLVAGFDEKLFF. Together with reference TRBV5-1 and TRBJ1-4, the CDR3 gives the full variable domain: KAGVTQTPRYLIKTRGQQVTLSCSPISGHRSVSWYQQTPGQGLQFLFEYFSETQRNKGNFPGRFSGRQFSNSRSEMNVSTLELGDSALYLCASSLVAGFDEKLFFGSGTQLSVL.

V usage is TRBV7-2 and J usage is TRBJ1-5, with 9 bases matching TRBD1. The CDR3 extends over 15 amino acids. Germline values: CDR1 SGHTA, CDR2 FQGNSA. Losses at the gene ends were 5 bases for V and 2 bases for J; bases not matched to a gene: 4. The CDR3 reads CASSQDRGRNQPQHF. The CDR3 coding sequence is TGTGCCAGCAGCCAGGACAGGGGTCGCAATCAGCCCCAGCATTTT.